This T cell receptor (beta chain) was documented in a study of blood T cell repertoires in COVID-19. Germline V gives CDR1 GTSNPN, CDR2 SVGIG (reference sequence). After removal of 4 bases from V and 3 bases from J, the junction contained 8 bases not matched to a gene. The CDR3 covers 15 residues. Profiling relied on immunoSEQ multiplex PCR, and the TCRdb table lists in-frame clones only, not all of them. The repertoire holds about 190,000 clones, with roughly 90% as singletons. The sequence came from a man in his forties or fifties with acute or convalescent COVID-19. The rearrangement joins TRBV30 to TRBJ2-3; 9 bases are shared with TRBD2. Sequenced input: peripheral blood. CDR3 region: CAWMPGTSLTDTQYF. DNA of the CDR3: TGTGCCTGGATGCCCGGGACTAGCTTAACAGATACGCAGTATTTT.